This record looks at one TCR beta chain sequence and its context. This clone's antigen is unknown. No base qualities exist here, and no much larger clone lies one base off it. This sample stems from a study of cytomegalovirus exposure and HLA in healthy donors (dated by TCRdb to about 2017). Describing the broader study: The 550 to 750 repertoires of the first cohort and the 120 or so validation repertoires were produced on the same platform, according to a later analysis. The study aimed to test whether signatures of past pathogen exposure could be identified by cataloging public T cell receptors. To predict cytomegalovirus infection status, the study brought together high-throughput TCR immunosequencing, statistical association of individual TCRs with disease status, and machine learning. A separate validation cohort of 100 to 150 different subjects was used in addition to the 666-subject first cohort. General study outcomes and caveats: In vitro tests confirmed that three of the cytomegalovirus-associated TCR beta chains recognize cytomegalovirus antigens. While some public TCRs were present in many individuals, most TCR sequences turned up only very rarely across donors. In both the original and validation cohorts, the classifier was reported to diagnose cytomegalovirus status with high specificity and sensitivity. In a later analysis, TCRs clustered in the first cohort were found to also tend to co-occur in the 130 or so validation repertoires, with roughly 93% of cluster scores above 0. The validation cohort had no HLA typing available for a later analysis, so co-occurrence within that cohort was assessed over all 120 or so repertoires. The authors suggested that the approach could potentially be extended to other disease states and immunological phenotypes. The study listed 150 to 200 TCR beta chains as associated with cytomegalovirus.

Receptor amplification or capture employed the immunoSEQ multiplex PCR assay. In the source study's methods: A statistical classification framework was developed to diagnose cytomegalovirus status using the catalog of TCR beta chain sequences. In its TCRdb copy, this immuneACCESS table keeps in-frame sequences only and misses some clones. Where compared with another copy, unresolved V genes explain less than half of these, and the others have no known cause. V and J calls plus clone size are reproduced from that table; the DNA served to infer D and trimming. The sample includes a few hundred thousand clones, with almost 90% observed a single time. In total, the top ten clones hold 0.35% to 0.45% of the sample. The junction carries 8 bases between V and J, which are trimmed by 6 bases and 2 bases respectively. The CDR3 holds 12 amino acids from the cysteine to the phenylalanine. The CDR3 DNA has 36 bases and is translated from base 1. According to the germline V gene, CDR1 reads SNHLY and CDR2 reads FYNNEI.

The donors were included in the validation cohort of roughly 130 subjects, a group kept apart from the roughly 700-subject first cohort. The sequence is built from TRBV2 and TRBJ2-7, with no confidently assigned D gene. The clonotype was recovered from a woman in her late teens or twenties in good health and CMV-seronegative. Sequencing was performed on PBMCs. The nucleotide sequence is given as TGTGCCAGCAGAGTGGAGACCTACGAGCAGTACTTC. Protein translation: CASRVETYEQYF. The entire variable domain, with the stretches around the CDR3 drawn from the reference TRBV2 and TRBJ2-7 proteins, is EPEVTQTPSHQVTQMGQEVILRCVPISNHLYFYWYRQILGQKVEFLVSFYNNEISEKSEIFDDQFSVERPDGSNFTLKIRSTKLEDSAMYFCASRVETYEQYFGPGTRLTVT.